The 17 T cell receptor beta chains reported below all come from one sample, sequenced in a study of T cell responses to AZD1222 COVID-19 vaccine. Measured with immunoSEQ multiplex PCR; TCRdb has only the in-frame clones, and not every one. Among about 130,000 clones listed, more than 85% were seen once. The source material was peripheral blood, sampled 28 days after the second AZD1222 dose. Receptors originate from an adult who received the AZD1222 COVID-19 vaccine.

Note on this clone: Other DNA variants within this sample encode the same CDR3. V gene TRBV7-9 combines with J gene TRBJ2-1; D possibly uses TRBD1 or TRBD2 (6 bases each). The length of the CDR3 is 13 residues. V was trimmed by 1 base and J by 7 bases, leaving 8 bases between them. Germline CDR1 SEHNR, CDR2 FQNEAQ (reference sequence). DNA of the CDR3: TGTGCCAGCAGCTTAGTAGGGGGGAATGAGCAGTTCTTC. It yields the protein CASSLVGGNEQFF. Full variable domain (rest looked up from reference TRBV7-9 and TRBJ2-1): DTGVSQNPRHKITKRGQNVTFRCDPISEHNRLYWYRQTLGQGPEFLTYFQNEAQLEKSRLLSDRFSAERPKGSFSTLEIQRTEQGDSAMYLCASSLVGGNEQFFGPGTRLTVL.

This clone was recorded once. The V and J genes are TRBV5-3 and TRBJ1-2, with D unresolved. TRBV5-3 is placed among ORFs of uncertain function. Trimming removed 0 bases at V and 2 bases at J, with 8 bases between. This CDR3 is built from 14 residues. The CDR3 here is CARSLGTSNYGYTF. The DNA of the CDR3 is TGTGCCAGAAGCTTGGGCACATCAAACTATGGCTACACCTTC.

The CDR3 protein is CAWSLLGAYNSPLHF. CDR3 coding DNA: TGTGCCTGGAGTCTTCTGGGGGCCTATAATTCACCCCTCCACTTT. The rearrangement uses TRBV30 and TRBJ1-6; TRBD1 is a possible D gene (5 bases). Trimming took 2 bases from V and 2 from J, leaving 10 bases between them. This CDR3 has 15 residues. Germline V gene lookup returns CDR1 GTSNPN and CDR2 SVGIG (reference sequence).

The chain combines TRBV5-4 with TRBJ1-4, with D perhaps matching TRBD1 (6 bases). Trimming took off 2 bases at V and 0 bases at J, with 17 bases between the two ends. Germline CDR1 reads SGHNT; CDR2 reads YYREEE (reference sequence). The CDR3 spans 18 residues. The CDR3 protein is CASSLITQGFATNEKLFF. In DNA form, the CDR3 reads TGTGCCAGCAGCTTAATAACCCAGGGGTTTGCAACTAATGAAAAACTGTTTTTT.

The CDR3, as DNA: TGTGCCAGCTCACGGATCCGACAGAACCAAGACATGAACACTGAAGCTTTCTTT. Translating gives CASSRIRQNQDMNTEAFF. The chain employs TRBV18 and TRBJ1-1; a weak D match, TRBD1 (5 bases). Between the trimmed V and J ends, which lost 4 bases and 0 bases, there was a span of 21 bases. This CDR3 region has 18 residues. The germline V gene has CDR1 KGHSH and CDR2 LQKENI.

For this clone: This CDR3 is also generated by other DNA sequences in the sample. The chain has TRBV12-3 or TRBV12-4 and TRBJ1-5; the D is unclear. Trimming stripped 2 bases from V and 4 bases from J, with 6 bases between. This CDR3 contains 13 residues. Here the CDR3 reads CASSLRENQPQHF. DNA of the CDR3: TGTGCCAGCAGTTTAAGGGAGAATCAGCCCCAGCATTTT.

About this clone itself: Different DNA sequences within this sample yield the same CDR3. The V and J genes are TRBV6-5 and TRBJ1-1; the D is unclear. V shed 3 bases and J shed 1 base, with 9 bases lying between them. Germline V gene lookup returns CDR1 MNHEY and CDR2 SVGAGI. This CDR3 region has 14 residues. CDR3 coding DNA: TGTGCCAGCAGTTATCAGGATCGGAACACTGAAGCTTTCTTT. Its translation is CASSYQDRNTEAFF.

This clone was observed a single time. The chain links TRBV6-5 to TRBJ2-2; 7 nucleotides line up with TRBD1. The CDR3 sequence is 15 residues long. Germline lookup yields CDR1 MNHEY and CDR2 SVGAGI. Unmatched junction bases numbered 0, after V lost 2 bases and J lost 0 bases. For the CDR3, the DNA is TGTGCCAGCAGTTACGGGACAGCGAACACCGGGGAGCTGTTTTTT. This translates into CASSYGTANTGELFF.

The V call is TRBV19, the J call TRBJ1-5, with no clear D. The V and J ends lost 5 bases and 0 bases respectively, with 14 bases between them. Germline assignment: CDR1 LNHDA and CDR2 SQIVND (reference sequence). The CDR3 spans 16 residues. CDR3 amino acids: CASSPTRYVSNQPQHF. As DNA, the CDR3 is TGTGCCAGTAGTCCCACCCGGTATGTTAGCAATCAGCCCCAGCATTTT.

The rearrangement links TRBV6-5 to TRBJ2-7, with D unresolved. The CDR3 is 13 amino acids. Germline CDR1 is MNHEY and CDR2 is SVGAGI. V was clipped by 0 bases and J by 3 bases, with 6 bases between them. In DNA form, the CDR3 reads TGTGCCAGCAGTTACTCGCAGGTCTACGAGCAGTACGTC. This sequence encodes CASSYSQVYEQYV.

The V gene is TRBV19, the J gene TRBJ1-1, with 7 nucleotides matching TRBD1. J was trimmed by 8 bases and V by 4 bases; bases with no gene match: 4. The CDR3 sequence is 12 residues long. Germline loops: CDR1 LNHDA, CDR2 SQIVND (reference sequence). The CDR3 DNA reads as TGTGCCAGTAGTACACAGGGGCCAGAAGCTTTCTTT. It yields the protein CASSTQGPEAFF.

The chain carries TRBV30 and TRBJ2-2; 10 positions agree with TRBD2. V was pared by 3 bases and J by 0 bases, with 10 bases of the junction left unmatched. The CDR3 is made up of 18 amino acids. Germline V gives CDR1 GTSNPN, CDR2 SVGIG (reference sequence). CDR3 DNA sequence: TGTGCCTGGAGCGCCTTAGCGGGGGGAATCGCGAACACCGGGGAGCTGTTTTTT. It is translated as CAWSALAGGIANTGELFF.

The V and J genes are TRBV6-5 and TRBJ1-6, with 9 bases identical to TRBD1. Germline values: CDR1 MNHEY, CDR2 SVGAGI. CDR3 length equals 15 residues. Unmatched junction bases numbered 3, after V lost 2 bases and J lost 7 bases. CDR3 DNA sequence: TGTGCCAGCAGTTACGGGGGGACAGGGAATTCACCCCTCCACTTT. Its protein is CASSYGGTGNSPLHF.

This chain joins TRBV15 and TRBJ2-3; 12 nucleotides align to TRBD1. The CDR3 contains 16 residues. With 5 bases clipped from V and 10 bases from J, the junction kept 13 bases outside the gene matches. CDR1 is LNHNV, CDR2 YYDKDF, per germline (reference sequence). Here the CDR3 DNA reads TGTGCCACCAGCGCCGGGGTGGGACAGGGGGCGCCTGCGCAGTATTTT. This translates into CATSAGVGQGAPAQYF.

The rearrangement uses TRBV10-3 and TRBJ2-3, with a possible D match to TRBD1 (5 bases). V was clipped by 4 bases and J by 6 bases, with 14 bases between them. The CDR3 has 14 amino acids. Germline V CDR1 and CDR2: ENHRY, SYGVKD. Here the CDR3 reads CAISVRRAMDTQYF. The CDR3 nucleotides are TGTGCCATCAGTGTTCGCAGGGCCATGGATACGCAGTATTTT.

The chain couples TRBV18 to TRBJ1-1; D gene unclear. Germline CDR1 reads KGHSH; CDR2 reads LQKENI. This CDR3 contains 14 residues. The V end was cut by 0 bases, the J end by 1 base, with 6 bases between. The CDR3 protein is CASSPPNRNTEAFF. CDR3 coding DNA: TGTGCCAGCTCACCACCCAACAGGAACACTGAAGCTTTCTTT.

The gene calls are TRBV20-1 and TRBJ1-1, with a weak D call TRBD1 (6 bases). The CDR3 totals 13 residues. V was pared by 3 bases and J by 7 bases, with 15 bases between. The V gene's germline CDR1 is DFQATT and CDR2 SNEGSKA (reference sequence). CDR3 in DNA: TGCAGTGCTAGTCGGGGGGCCCTGGGTGAAGCTTTCTTT. Protein: CSASRGALGEAFF.